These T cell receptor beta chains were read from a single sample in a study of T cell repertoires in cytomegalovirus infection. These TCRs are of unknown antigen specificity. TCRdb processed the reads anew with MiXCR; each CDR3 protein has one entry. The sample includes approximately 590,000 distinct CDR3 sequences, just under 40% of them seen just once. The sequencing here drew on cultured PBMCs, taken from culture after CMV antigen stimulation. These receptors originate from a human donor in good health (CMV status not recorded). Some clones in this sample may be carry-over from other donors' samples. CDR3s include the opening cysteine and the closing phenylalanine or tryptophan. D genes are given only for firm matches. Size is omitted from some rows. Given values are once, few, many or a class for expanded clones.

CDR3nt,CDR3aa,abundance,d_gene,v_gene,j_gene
TGTGCCAGCAGCTCCATGGTGCTCTACTATGGCTACACCTTC,CASSSMVLYYGYTF,-,-,TRBV7-2,TRBJ1-2
TGCACCACCGGTAGAGTGGGCGAATCAGATACGCAGTATTTT,CTTGRVGESDTQYF,few,-,TRBV29-1,TRBJ2-3
TGTGCCAGCAGCTCCCAGGCGGTCCAGCCCCAGCATTTT,CASSSQAVQPQHF,many,-,TRBV7-8,TRBJ1-5
TGTGCCAGCAGAAACTTCGGACTAGCCGGTTCGGTCGATGAGCAGTTCTTC,CASRNFGLAGSVDEQFF,-,TRBD2,TRBV6-1,TRBJ2-1
TGTGCCAGCAGGTCATTGCGGAAGTATGGCTACACCTTC,CASRSLRKYGYTF,-,-,TRBV2,TRBJ1-2
TGTGCCAGCAGTCCGGGACAGGGGTGGGATGAAAAACTGTTTTTT,CASSPGQGWDEKLFF,-,TRBD1,TRBV28,TRBJ1-4
TGTGCCAGCAGCTTAGAAGGGACTAGCGGGGGCAGCACAGATACGCAGTATTTT,CASSLEGTSGGSTDTQYF,-,TRBD2,TRBV7-2,TRBJ2-3
TGTGCCAGCAGCTTGTGGCACGACACGGCGGAGCAGTTCTTC,CASSLWHDTAEQFF,-,-,TRBV7-2,TRBJ2-1
TGTGCCAGCAGCGACGGACTGCCCAATGAGCAGTTCTTC,CASSDGLPNEQFF,few,-,TRBV7-2,TRBJ2-1
TGTGCCAGCAGCTTTGGTGCTCTGGACCAAGAGACCCAGTACTTC,CASSFGALDQETQYF,few,-,TRBV7-2,TRBJ2-5
TGTGCCAGCAGTGAAGCCACAGGACAGCCCCAGCATTTT,CASSEATGQPQHF,many,-,TRBV6-1,TRBJ1-5
TGTGCCAGCAGCATCGCGGGGGGGGAGACCCAGTACTTC,CASSIAGGETQYF,-,TRBD2,TRBV7-2,TRBJ2-5
TGTGCCAGCAGCTCCAACCCACTCGTTTACAATGAGCAGTTCTTC,CASSSNPLVYNEQFF,many,-,TRBV7-2,TRBJ2-1
TGCGCCAGCAGCCCGAAATGGACAGGGGTCCAAGAGACCCAGTACTTC,CASSPKWTGVQETQYF,-,TRBD1,TRBV4-1,TRBJ2-5
TGTGCCAGCAGCCTAGGTACCAGAGAGACCCAGTACTTC,CASSLGTRETQYF,many,-,TRBV7-2,TRBJ2-5
TGTGCCAGCAGCCGCCGACTAGCGGGGGGGACCGCCCTGAGCACAGATACGCAGTATTTT,CASSRRLAGGTALSTDTQYF,-,TRBD2,TRBV11-3,TRBJ2-3
TGTGCCAGCAGCTTAGATAGCAGCCGAGCTGAGACCCAGTACTTC,CASSLDSSRAETQYF,few,-,TRBV11-3,TRBJ2-5
TGTGCCAGCACTCAGGGTTTGGCCCTTAGCAATCAGCCCCAGCATTTT,CASTQGLALSNQPQHF,-,-,TRBV2,TRBJ1-5
TGTGCCACCAGAACTAGCGGGGGGGCCGTAGATACGCAGTATTTT,CATRTSGGAVDTQYF,-,TRBD2,TRBV24-1,TRBJ2-3
TGTGCCTCCAGGACAGGGGCCGGGACTAATGAAAAACTGTTTTTT,CASRTGAGTNEKLFF,-,TRBD1,TRBV6-6,TRBJ1-4
TGTGCCAGCAGCTTAGCGCAGGGGTTTGCCGGGGAGCTGTTTTTT,CASSLAQGFAGELFF,-,-,TRBV7-2,TRBJ2-2
TGTGCCAGCAGTTGGCGACTAGCCCATGAGCAGTTCTTC,CASSWRLAHEQFF,-,TRBD2,TRBV6-2/TRBV6-3,TRBJ2-1
TGTGCCAGTGGAGGCCGAGCAACCCATGAGCAGTTCTTC,CASGGRATHEQFF,-,-,TRBV19,TRBJ2-1
TGTGCCAGCAGCCCGGACAGGTTGAACACTGAAGCTTTCTTT,CASSPDRLNTEAFF,many,TRBD1,TRBV12-3/TRBV12-4,TRBJ1-1
TGTGCCAGCAGCTTAGCCACCTCGGGGACAGGGGGCTATCGGTCCAATGAGCAGTTCTTC,CASSLATSGTGGYRSNEQFF,-,TRBD1,TRBV7-2,TRBJ2-1
TGTGCCAGCATCACCGACAGTATTTACAATGAGCAGTTCTTC,CASITDSIYNEQFF,-,-,TRBV7-4,TRBJ2-1
TGTGCCAGCACCCCGGGGTTCTCCTATAATTCACCCCTCCACTTT,CASTPGFSYNSPLHF,-,-,TRBV6-5,TRBJ1-6
TGTGCCAGCAGTTCGCACGGGGGACTAGAGACCCAGTACTTC,CASSSHGGLETQYF,few,-,TRBV6-6,TRBJ2-5
TGTGCCAGCAGCTTAGCTGCTCACAATGAGCAGTTCTTC,CASSLAAHNEQFF,few,-,TRBV7-2,TRBJ2-1
TGCGCCAGCAGCCTGTTCGCCTCGGCGGACGATACGCAGTATTTT,CASSLFASADDTQYF,once,-,TRBV5-1,TRBJ2-3
TGTGCCAGCTACAGGGGGTCAAGCTCTGGGGCCAACGTCCTGACTTTC,CASYRGSSSGANVLTF,-,TRBD1,TRBV2,TRBJ2-6
TGTGCCAGCGGAGGGGTTGTTGAAGCTTTCTTT,CASGGVVEAFF,-,-,TRBV12-3/TRBV12-4,TRBJ1-1
TGTGCCAGCAGCTCCGACAGGGGCGAGCAGTACTTC,CASSSDRGEQYF,-,TRBD1,TRBV7-8,TRBJ2-7
TGTGCCAGCAGGGACAGGGGGTCTGGGCAGCCCCAGCATTTT,CASRDRGSGQPQHF,-,TRBD1,TRBV28,TRBJ1-5
TGTGCCAGCAGCCCCTCGACAGGGACGAACACTGAAGCTTTCTTT,CASSPSTGTNTEAFF,medium-sized,TRBD1,TRBV7-6,TRBJ1-1
TGTGCCAGCAGCTTGGGGATGACCCTAGCCAAAAACATTCAGTACTTC,CASSLGMTLAKNIQYF,once,-,TRBV7-2,TRBJ2-4
TGTGCCAGCAGCGCGGGACAGGGGACCTACGAGCAGTACTTC,CASSAGQGTYEQYF,-,TRBD1,TRBV9,TRBJ2-7
TGTGCCAGCAGCTACTCCCGGGGCTACGAGCAGTACTTC,CASSYSRGYEQYF,many,-,TRBV6-8,TRBJ2-7
TGTGCCAGCAGCTTCAACGGACAGCAAGATACGCAGTATTTT,CASSFNGQQDTQYF,few,-,TRBV7-2,TRBJ2-3
TGTGCCAGCAGCCAGCTGGGAGGGCAAGAGACCCAGTACTTC,CASSQLGGQETQYF,few,TRBD2,TRBV7-2,TRBJ2-5
TGTGCCAGCAGCTTATGGGTGTACGAGCAGTACTTC,CASSLWVYEQYF,few,-,TRBV7-8,TRBJ2-7
TGTGCCAGCAGCTGGCCTCTTATCCAGACCCAGTACTTC,CASSWPLIQTQYF,many,-,TRBV7-2,TRBJ2-5
TGTGCCAGCAGCCCAACCACCCTCGTGCAGGCGGACTACGAGCAGTACTTC,CASSPTTLVQADYEQYF,-,-,TRBV4-2,TRBJ2-7
TGTGCCAGCAGCTTAAGAGGAGGTGACAGGGTATCCGGTGAGCAGTTCTTC,CASSLRGGDRVSGEQFF,many,TRBD1,TRBV7-2,TRBJ2-1
TGTGCCAGCAGCTTTTCGGACAGGGTACACTTC,CASSFSDRVHF,few,TRBD1,TRBV7-2,TRBJ2-7
TGCAGCGTTGGCGGCTACACCGGGGAGCTGTTTTTT,CSVGGYTGELFF,many,-,TRBV29-1,TRBJ2-2
TGCAGTGCTAGAGGGCTAGCGGGGGTAGACGCCGGGGAGCTGTTTTTT,CSARGLAGVDAGELFF,-,TRBD2,TRBV20-1,TRBJ2-2
TGTGCCAGCAGTTTTAGTGACAGTTCTAACTATGGCTACACCTTC,CASSFSDSSNYGYTF,few,-,TRBV12-3/TRBV12-4,TRBJ1-2
TGTGCCAGCAGCTTAGTCGGCAGCCTTAATGATCAGCCCCAGCATTTT,CASSLVGSLNDQPQHF,many,-,TRBV7-2,TRBJ1-5
TGTGCCAGTAGTATTGTTCGGTCAGGTGGTCAGCCCCAGCATTTT,CASSIVRSGGQPQHF,-,-,TRBV19,TRBJ1-5
TGTGCCAGCAGCGCGGTCAGGGGACCCACCGGGGAGCTGTTTTTT,CASSAVRGPTGELFF,few,-,TRBV7-8,TRBJ2-2
TGTGCCAGCAGCTTAGCAGTGGCTTCACCCCTCCACTTT,CASSLAVASPLHF,-,-,TRBV11-1,TRBJ1-6
TGTGCCACCAGCAGAGATTTGGGACTAGCCACAGATACGCAGTATTTT,CATSRDLGLATDTQYF,-,TRBD2,TRBV15,TRBJ2-3
TGTGCCAGCAGCGTTACGGGACTAGCATACGAGCAGTACTTC,CASSVTGLAYEQYF,few,TRBD2,TRBV7-2,TRBJ2-7
TGTGCCAGCAGCCATGAAGCAGGGCCATATGGCTACACCTTC,CASSHEAGPYGYTF,-,-,TRBV4-2,TRBJ1-2
TGTGCCAGCAGCTCCCGGGGGACAGGGGGCTATAATTCACCCCTCCACTTT,CASSSRGTGGYNSPLHF,-,TRBD1,TRBV7-2,TRBJ1-6
TGTGCCACCTCGACAGGCCCGCCAGGAAACACCATATATTTT,CATSTGPPGNTIYF,-,-,TRBV15,TRBJ1-3
TGTGCCAGCAGCCCCTGGGGCGGAGGGGACGAGCAGTACTTC,CASSPWGGGDEQYF,-,-,TRBV11-2,TRBJ2-7